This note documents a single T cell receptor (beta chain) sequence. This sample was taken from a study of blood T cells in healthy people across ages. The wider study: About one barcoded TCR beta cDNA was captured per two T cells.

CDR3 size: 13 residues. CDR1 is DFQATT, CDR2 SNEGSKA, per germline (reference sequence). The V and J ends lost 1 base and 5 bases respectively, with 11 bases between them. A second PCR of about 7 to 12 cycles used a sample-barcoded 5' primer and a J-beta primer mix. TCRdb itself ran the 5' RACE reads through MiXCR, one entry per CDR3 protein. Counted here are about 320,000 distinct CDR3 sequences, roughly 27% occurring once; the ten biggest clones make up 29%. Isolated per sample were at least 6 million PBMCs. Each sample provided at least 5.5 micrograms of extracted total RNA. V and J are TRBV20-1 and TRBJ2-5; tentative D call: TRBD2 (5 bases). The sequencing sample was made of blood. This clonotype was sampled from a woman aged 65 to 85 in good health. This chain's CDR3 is CSARVAQRETQYF. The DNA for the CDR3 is TGCAGTGCTAGAGTGGCACAGCGGGAGACCCAGTACTTC.